What follows is one T cell receptor (beta chain) and its context. What it binds is not known. The CDR3 consists of 14 residues. The germline V and J ends were trimmed by 4 bases and 1 base, with 8 bases remaining between them. The germline V gene encodes CDR1 SGHDT and CDR2 YYEEEE. Sequenced material consisted of expressed TCRB transcripts (all of the isolated RNA was reverse transcribed). Method: immunoSEQ multiplex PCR; TCRdb's copy keeps in-frame clones and lacks some. Of 150,000 to 200,000 clones in the sample, 6.5% to 8.5% were seen once. This entry comes from a study of beta chain features in type 1 diabetes. Study conclusions and caveats: TCRB CDR3s from Type 1 diabetes patients were moderately but significantly shorter in all four CD4+ subsets.

Sequencing was done on a sample of central memory CD4+ T cells from blood. This TCR was sampled from a man in his late teens or twenties with type 1 diabetes. This sequence joins TRBV5-6 and TRBJ2-2, with no clear D. The CDR3 loop reads CASSPIENTGELFF. For the CDR3, the DNA is TGTGCCAGCAGCCCTATTGAGAACACCGGGGAGCTGTTTTTT.